The rows below give T cell receptor beta chains drawn from one sample of a study of control samples from healthy donors and cancer patients. The table came from immunoSEQ multiplex PCR; TCRdb's copy has only in-frame clones and leaves some out. The repertoire consists of tens of thousands of clones, with over 85% occurring once and the leading ten covering over 1%. The sample was PBMCs. These receptors originate from a woman aged 40 to 50 with lung cancer. Both conserved end residues are part of each CDR3. Fields, in order: clone size, J gene, D gene, V gene, CDR3 DNA, CDR3 protein. D genes are given only for firm matches. Expanded clones are given a class, and other clones once, few, many or no size at all.

-	TRBJ2-7	-	TRBV19	TGTGCCAGTAGTATGGGCTCCGCCTACGAGCAGTACTTC	CASSMGSAYEQYF
-	TRBJ1-5	-	TRBV6-1	TGTGCCAGCAGTGAGGAGCCCTCCTGGGGGCCCCAGCATTTT	CASSEEPSWGPQHF
-	TRBJ2-7	-	TRBV6-5	TGTGCCAGCAGTTACGCCCGGACCGGGCCAGCCGGGGAGCAGTACTTC	CASSYARTGPAGEQYF
-	TRBJ2-7	-	TRBV11-2	TGTGCCAGCAGCTTAGATATGTTCGGCGGGGCTAACTCCTACGAGCAGTACTTC	CASSLDMFGGANSYEQYF
-	TRBJ1-2	TRBD1	TRBV6-5	TGTGCCAGCAGAACCGGGACAGCCCTTGGCTACACCTTC	CASRTGTALGYTF
-	TRBJ1-1	-	TRBV10-3	TGTGCCATCAAGGGACCCACGGGGAACACTGAAGCTTTCTTT	CAIKGPTGNTEAFF
-	TRBJ2-7	-	TRBV6-6	TGTGCCAGCAGTCTTCGGGCGGAAATCTACGAGCAGTACTTC	CASSLRAEIYEQYF
-	TRBJ1-3	-	TRBV5-1	TGCGCCAGCAGCTTGGGACAGACTGGAAACACCATATATTTT	CASSLGQTGNTIYF
-	TRBJ2-3	TRBD2	TRBV2	TGTGCCAGCAGCCGGACTAGCGGGGGGTACACAGATACGCAGTATTTT	CASSRTSGGYTDTQYF
-	TRBJ2-7	TRBD1	TRBV2	TGTGCCGGAGGACAGGCCTCCTACGAGCAGTACTTC	CAGGQASYEQYF
-	TRBJ2-5	TRBD2	TRBV7-2	TGTGCCAGCAGCCCGTTTAGCGGGGCGGCCCCAGAGACCCAGTACTTC	CASSPFSGAAPETQYF
-	TRBJ1-6	-	TRBV7-9	TGTGCCAGCAGCTTAGAGGGAGATTCACCCCTCCACTTT	CASSLEGDSPLHF
-	TRBJ2-7	TRBD1	TRBV5-1	TGCGCCAGCAGCCCTTGGAGGGACAGGGGTGTCAGCGAGCAGTACTTC	CASSPWRDRGVSEQYF
-	TRBJ2-1	-	TRBV6-1	TGTGCCAGCAGTGAACTGGGCGCAAGTTACAATGAGCAGTTCTTC	CASSELGASYNEQFF
-	TRBJ1-6	TRBD1	TRBV10-3	TGTGCCATCAGGCGGGACAGAGATAATTCACCCCTCCACTTT	CAIRRDRDNSPLHF
-	TRBJ2-5	-	TRBV7-2	TGTGCCAGCAGCCCCCCTTCCCAAGAGACCCAGTACTTC	CASSPPSQETQYF
-	TRBJ1-1	-	TRBV12-3/TRBV12-4	TGTGCCAGCAGCTCCGGACAGAACACTGAAGCTTTCTTT	CASSSGQNTEAFF
-	TRBJ2-7	-	TRBV11-3	TGTGCCAGCAGCTTAGATAGGGGGTACGAGCAGTACTTC	CASSLDRGYEQYF
few	TRBJ2-1	TRBD2	TRBV27	TGTGCCAGCAGTTTTGCGGGGGGGGCATTCGATGAGCAGTTCTTC	CASSFAGGAFDEQFF
few	TRBJ1-3	TRBD1	TRBV11-3	TGTGCCAGCAGCTCCGGGACAGGGGGCAACACCATATATTTT	CASSSGTGGNTIYF
-	TRBJ1-3	-	TRBV7-2	TGTGCCAGCAGCTTAGATGGCTCTGGAAACACCATATATTTT	CASSLDGSGNTIYF
-	TRBJ2-5	-	TRBV5-4	TGTGCCAGCAGCTTAGGCAGGGCATATGAAACCCAGTACTTC	CASSLGRAYETQYF
-	TRBJ1-3	-	TRBV11-3	TGTGCCAGCAGCCCGGGGGGGGCTGGAAACACCATATATTTT	CASSPGGAGNTIYF
-	TRBJ1-1	-	TRBV7-8	TGTGCCAGCAGCTTACTTGGGAACACTGAAGCTTTCTTT	CASSLLGNTEAFF
-	TRBJ1-2	TRBD1	TRBV6-5	TGTGCCAGCAGTTACTCGGTTGGACAGGGCTATGGCTACACCTTC	CASSYSVGQGYGYTF
-	TRBJ1-2	-	TRBV6-5	TGTGCCAGCAGTTTTTCCTTTGGGCGTGGCTACACCTTC	CASSFSFGRGYTF
-	TRBJ2-3	TRBD2	TRBV19	TGTGCCAGTACCGGACTAGCGGGGAACACAGATACGCAGTATTTT	CASTGLAGNTDTQYF
-	TRBJ1-1	-	TRBV13	TGTGCCAGCAGCATAAGTACTGTGGCTGAAGCTTTCTTT	CASSISTVAEAFF
-	TRBJ1-2	-	TRBV30	TGTGCCTGGAGACCAGGTGGCGCAGACTATGGCTACACCTTC	CAWRPGGADYGYTF
-	TRBJ1-4	-	TRBV3-1/TRBV3-2	TGTGCCAGCAAAGACCTAAGCAGGCCTAATGAAAAACTGTTTTTT	CASKDLSRPNEKLFF
-	TRBJ2-1	-	TRBV7-8	TGTGCCAGCAGCGGACCGCCTTGGGAGCAGTTCTTC	CASSGPPWEQFF
-	TRBJ2-7	TRBD1	TRBV19	TGTGCCAGTAGTATACGGACAGGGGTAAGCTACGAGCAGTACTTC	CASSIRTGVSYEQYF
-	TRBJ2-2	-	TRBV10-3	TGTGCCATCAGTGAGTCGTCAGGAGAGCGCGGGGAGCTGTTTTTT	CAISESSGERGELFF